This entry lists 2 T cell receptor delta chains sequenced from one sample in a study of Vδ1+ human thymocytes. The study's findings and limits: In the thymus, TRG and TRD repertoires looked highly polyclonal with Gaussian CDR3 lengths.

Extracted RNA was reverse transcribed into cDNA. Multiplex PCR used pooled V-gene forward primers and a constant-region reverse primer to amplify CDR3s. TCRdb applied CATT to the multiplex PCR reads for clone calling. The sample yields about 75,000 delta-chain clones, about 38% seen once. These receptors' antigens are unknown. Source material: Vdelta1+ gamma-delta thymocytes from the thymus. This sample's subset: FACS-sorted CD3+ TCRalphabeta- TCRVdelta1+ TCRVdelta2- thymocytes. All receptors come from a boy in the first two years of life who had congenital heart surgery.

This clone was seen a few times. V is TRDV1 and J is TRDJ1; 7 bases agree with TRDD3. CDR1 and CDR2 (germline): TSWWSYY, QGS. The CDR3 spans 18 residues. V was pared by 7 bases and J by 3 bases, with 20 bases of the junction left unmatched. The CDR3 coding sequence is TGTGCTCTTGAGTTGCGCTTCCCAGGGATTACTGGGGCCGATAAACTCATCTTT. Amino acids: CALELRFPGITGADKLIF.

J is TRDJ1 and V is TRDV1; 11 bases match TRDD3. The V gene's germline CDR1 is TSWWSYY and CDR2 QGS. V was pared by 4 bases and J by 10 bases, with 23 bases of the junction left unmatched. This CDR3 region has 19 residues. DNA of the CDR3: TGTGCTCTTGGGGTTCCGACTTCCTCGACTGGGGGATATTACCGGGCACTCATCTTT. This encodes CALGVPTSSTGGYYRALIF.